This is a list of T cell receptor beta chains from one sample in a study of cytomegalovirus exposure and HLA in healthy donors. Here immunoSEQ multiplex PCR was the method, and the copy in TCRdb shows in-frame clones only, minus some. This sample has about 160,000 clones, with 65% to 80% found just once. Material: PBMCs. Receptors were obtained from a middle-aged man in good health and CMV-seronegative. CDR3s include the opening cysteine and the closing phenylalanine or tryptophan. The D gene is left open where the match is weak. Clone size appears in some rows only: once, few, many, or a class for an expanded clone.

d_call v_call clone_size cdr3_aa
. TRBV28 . CASSFGPSAKTYEQYF
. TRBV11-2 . CASSLGVGNEQFF
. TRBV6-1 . CASSSDQPQHF
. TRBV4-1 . CASSSDSSGANVLTF
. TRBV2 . CASSVRGPLHF
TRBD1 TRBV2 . CASIEDRGPTEAFF
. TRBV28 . CASSLLGAGHTDTQYF
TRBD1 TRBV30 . CAWGSTRDREDQPQHF
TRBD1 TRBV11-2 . CASSYGQGPEKLFF
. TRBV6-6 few CASSGDSFNQPQHF
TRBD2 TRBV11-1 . CASSTTSGKRGEQFF
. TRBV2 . CASSEGSKNSQYF
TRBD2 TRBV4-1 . CASSQGQGLPGKNEQFF
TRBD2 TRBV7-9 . CASSGREARETQYF
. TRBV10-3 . CAISLERRSGNTIYF
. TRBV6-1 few CASSVGGPLHF
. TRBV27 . CASIMTAGNTIYF
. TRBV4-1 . CATGSEGLNYEQFF
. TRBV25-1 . CATEATSLPGALEQYF
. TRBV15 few CATSSSSHYEQYF
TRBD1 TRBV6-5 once CASSYYRGQGTDTQYF